Following are 5 T cell receptor beta chains from one sample sequenced in a study of beta chain features in type 1 diabetes. Their cognate antigens are unknown. All of the isolated RNA was reverse transcribed, so expressed TCRB transcripts were sequenced. Assay used: immunoSEQ multiplex PCR; TCRdb lists only in-frame clones, some missing. The data show roughly 250,000 clones, 20% seen once. Study-wide results and caveats: TCRB CDR3s were moderately but significantly shorter in Type 1 diabetes patients in all four CD4+ subsets.

Sequenced sample: naive CD4+ T cells from blood. The origin of the receptors is a woman aged 40 to 49 with type 1 diabetes.

The rearrangement joins TRBV29-1 to TRBJ1-5; D is possibly TRBD1 (6 bases). Between the trimmed V and J ends, which lost 4 bases and 5 bases, there was a span of 9 bases. This CDR3 has 12 residues. Germline V gives CDR1 SQVTM, CDR2 ANQGSEA. The CDR3 loop is CSVGDTDQPQHF. The CDR3 region has the DNA TGCAGCGTTGGGGACACTGATCAGCCCCAGCATTTT. Full variable domain (rest looked up from reference TRBV29-1 and TRBJ1-5): SAVISQKPSRDICQRGTSLTIQCQVDSQVTMMFWYRQQPGQSLTLIATANQGSEATYESGFVIDKFPISRPNLTFSTLTVSNMSPEDSSIYLCSVGDTDQPQHFGDGTRLSIL.

The CDR3 nucleotides read TGTGCCAGCAGGGACAGACCTACCGGGGAGCTGTTTTTT. Encoded protein: CASRDRPTGELFF. V gene TRBV2 combines with J gene TRBJ2-2; maybe TRBD1 (6 bases). With 6 bases removed from V and 5 bases from J, the gap between germline ends came to 10 bases. Germline V lookup: CDR1 SNHLY, CDR2 FYNNEI. The CDR3 contains 13 residues.

This clone was detected only a few times. The genes are TRBV29-1 and TRBJ2-3, with 12 bases lining up with TRBD2. This CDR3 contains 14 residues. V dropped 8 bases and J dropped 5; count of bases not matched to a gene: 8. The germline V gene has CDR1 SQVTM and CDR2 ANQGSEA. CDR3 sequence: CSTARLAGEDTQYF. The CDR3 DNA sequence: TGCAGCACTGCGAGACTAGCGGGAGAAGATACGCAGTATTTT.

This clone occurred a few times. The chain recombines TRBV30 with TRBJ1-2; D gene ambiguous. Trimming removed 3 bases from V and 13 bases from J, with 21 bases in between. Germline CDR1 reads GTSNPN; CDR2 reads SVGIG (reference sequence). The CDR3 covers 13 residues. The chain's CDR3 is CAWSLRGPSATTF. CDR3 coding DNA: TGTGCCTGGAGCCTACGAGGCCCGTCGGCGACCACCTTC.

The J gene is TRBJ1-2, the V gene TRBV29-1; D possibly corresponds to TRBD1 (6 bases). Germline values: CDR1 SQVTM, CDR2 ANQGSEA. V gave up 4 bases and J gave up 8 bases, with 17 bases separating them. CDR3 length: 13 residues. The CDR3 here is CSVGQASLAGYTF. CDR3 sequence (DNA): TGCAGCGTTGGACAGGCCTCCCTCGCCGGCTACACCTTC. Together with reference TRBV29-1 and TRBJ1-2, the CDR3 gives the full variable domain: SAVISQKPSRDICQRGTSLTIQCQVDSQVTMMFWYRQQPGQSLTLIATANQGSEATYESGFVIDKFPISRPNLTFSTLTVSNMSPEDSSIYLCSVGQASLAGYTFGSGTRLTVV.